A single sample gave rise to the 25 T cell receptor beta chains below, sequenced in a study of blood T cell repertoires in COVID-19. Clones were read by immunoSEQ multiplex PCR, and TCRdb kept only the in-frame ones, dropping some. The sample holds about 310,000 clones, 85% seen once. The sequenced sample was PBMCs or T cells enriched from blood (not recorded which). Receptor source: a woman between 25 and 40 years old who had been exposed to COVID-19.

The gene calls are TRBV18 and TRBJ2-7; D uncertain. Trimming removed 8 bases from V and 1 base from J, with 21 bases in between. CDR1 is KGHSH and CDR2 is LQKENI in the germline V gene. CDR3 length: 16 amino acids. The CDR3, as DNA: TGTGCCAGCCCGATCTGGTATGTCCCAACTTCCTACGAGCAGTACTTC. Protein sequence: CASPIWYVPTSYEQYF.

The chain recombines TRBV4-2 with TRBJ2-5, with 10 bases that match TRBD2. The CDR3 runs 18 residues. V dropped 0 bases and J dropped 4; count of bases not matched to a gene: 11. The germline V gene has CDR1 LGHNA and CDR2 YNFKEQ. CDR3 sequence (DNA): TGTGCCAGCAGCCAAGATAGCCAGCGGGGGGGATCGAGAGAGACCCAGTACTTC. Amino acid sequence: CASSQDSQRGGSRETQYF.

Remarks on this clone: A junction boundary mismatches the germline segment, possibly from a read error. V and J are TRBV10-2 and TRBJ1-6; no firm D call. This CDR3 comprises 13 residues. Germline V lookup: CDR1 WSHSY, CDR2 SAAADI. CDR3 coding DNA: TGCGCCAGCTGTGACGGGTATAATTCACCCCTCCACTTT. As protein: CASCDGYNSPLHF.

This clone was seen just once. The rearrangement joins TRBV7-9 to TRBJ1-2; a possible D gene is TRBD1 (5 bases). The CDR3 is 14 amino acids. Per germline, CDR1 SEHNR and CDR2 FQNEAQ (reference sequence). Trimming stripped 7 bases from V and 7 bases from J, with 19 bases between. In DNA form, the CDR3 reads TGTGCCAGCACCCAGTACGGACACTCTCGTGGCTACACCTTC. It codes for CASTQYGHSRGYTF. The complete variable domain, with remaining parts taken from reference TRBV7-9 and TRBJ1-2, reads DTGVSQNPRHKITKRGQNVTFRCDPISEHNRLYWYRQTLGQGPEFLTYFQNEAQLEKSRLLSDRFSAERPKGSFSTLEIQRTEQGDSAMYLCASTQYGHSRGYTFGSGTRLTVV.

The rearrangement links TRBV28 to TRBJ1-2; 10 nucleotides line up with TRBD1. V gave up 4 bases and J gave up 3 bases; unmatched junction bases: 2. CDR1 and CDR2 from the germline V gene are MDHEN and SYDVKM. The CDR3 extends over 14 amino acids. CDR3 DNA sequence: TGTGCCAGCAGTTCGACAGGGGGCCACTATGGCTACACCTTC. This sequence encodes CASSSTGGHYGYTF.

A few counts support this clone. V and J are TRBV11-2 and TRBJ2-3; possible D gene TRBD2, 6 bases. The V and J ends lost 3 bases and 7 bases respectively, with 20 bases between them. Per germline, CDR1 SGHAT and CDR2 FQNNGV. This CDR3 is built from 16 residues. CDR3 nucleotides: TGTGCCAGCAGCTTGGGTAGCGGTCCTCCTCCACATACGCAGTATTTT. Protein: CASSLGSGPPPHTQYF. The full variable domain, in which reference TRBV11-2 and TRBJ2-3 provide the parts outside the CDR3, is EAGVAQSPRYKIIEKRQSVAFWCNPISGHATLYWYQQILGQGPKLLIQFQNNGVVDDSQLPKDRFSAERLKGVDSTLKIQPAKLEDSAVYLCASSLGSGPPPHTQYFGPGTRLTVL.

This clone was observed once. This chain connects TRBV24-1 to TRBJ1-1, with D tentatively TRBD1 (6 bases). With 10 bases removed from V and 6 bases from J, the gap between germline ends came to 11 bases. The CDR3 loop spans 11 amino acids. Germline-derived CDR1 and CDR2 are KGHDR and SFDVKD. In DNA, the CDR3 is TGTGCCACAAACAGGGTCCCTGAAGCTTTCTTT. This translates into CATNRVPEAFF.

In this sample, this clone turned up many times. The chain joins TRBV18 to TRBJ1-4, with TRBD1 matching over 9 bases. V was clipped by 4 bases and J by 8 bases; unmatched bases: 8. CDR1 and CDR2 (germline): KGHSH, LQKENI. The length of the CDR3 is 15 residues. In nucleotides, the CDR3 is TGTGCCAGCTCACTCGCCGGGACAGGGATGGAAAAACTGTTTTTT. Protein sequence: CASSLAGTGMEKLFF. The full variable domain, rest sourced from reference TRBV18 and TRBJ1-4, is NAGVMQNPRHLVRRRGQEARLRCSPMKGHSHVYWYRQLPEEGLKFMVYLQKENIIDESGMPKERFSAEFPKEGPSILRIQQVVRGDSAAYFCASSLAGTGMEKLFFGSGTQLSVL.

The V and J genes are TRBV10-3 and TRBJ1-2; 12 positions agree with TRBD1. In germline, CDR1 is ENHRY, CDR2 SYGVKD. V lost 7 bases, J lost 8 bases, and 11 bases stayed unmatched. This CDR3 has 15 residues. CDR3 bases: TGTGCCATCACCGCAGCCGGGACAGGGGGCCACGGCTACACCTTC. Amino acids: CAITAAGTGGHGYTF.

This chain uses TRBV19 with TRBJ1-2; TRBD1 matches at 7 bases. Germline loops: CDR1 LNHDA, CDR2 SQIVND (reference sequence). The CDR3 sequence is 15 residues long. V shed 3 bases, J shed 0 bases, and the junction held 4 bases outside the gene matches. The CDR3, as DNA: TGTGCCAGTAGTATCACAGGGGTATCTAACTATGGCTACACCTTC. It yields the protein CASSITGVSNYGYTF.

Note on this clone: This specimen includes other DNA sequences encoding the same CDR3. The rearrangement joins TRBV28 to TRBJ2-7; 7 bases map to TRBD1. In germline, CDR1 is MDHEN, CDR2 SYDVKM. With 4 bases clipped from V and 0 bases from J, the junction kept 6 bases outside the gene matches. This CDR3 is 15 amino acids long. CDR3 sequence (DNA): TGTGCCAGCAGTTCCTCCGGGACAGACTCCTACGAGCAGTACTTC. Protein: CASSSSGTDSYEQYF.

The chain combines TRBV7-8 with TRBJ2-5; tentatively, D is TRBD2 (5 bases). Germline values: CDR1 SGHVS, CDR2 FQNEAQ. V lost 0 bases to trimming and J lost 2 bases, with 7 bases between them. The CDR3 contains 14 residues. The CDR3 region has the DNA TGTGCCAGCAGCTTAGCGACGGGGCAAGAGACCCAGTACTTC. Translation: CASSLATGQETQYF.

The CDR3 here is CASSEGGGYTF. The CDR3 DNA is TGTGCCAGCAGTGAAGGAGGTGGCTACACCTTC. The rearrangement joins TRBV25-1 to TRBJ1-2; no clear D. The V end lost 2 bases, the J end lost 7 bases, and 5 bases lay between the germline ends. CDR1 and CDR2 from the germline V gene are MGHDK and SYGVNS. There are 11 residues in the CDR3.

This chain links TRBV27 with TRBJ2-7, with 10 bases matching TRBD2. Germline lookup yields CDR1 MNHEY and CDR2 SMNVEV (reference sequence). The CDR3 consists of 18 residues. V lost 6 bases to trimming and J lost 0 bases; unmatched junction nucleotides: 14. For the CDR3, the DNA is TGTGCCAGCAGCACGGGACTAGCGACCACCATTAACTCCTACGAGCAGTACTTC. This encodes CASSTGLATTINSYEQYF.

With respect to this clone: Other DNA sequences in this specimen translate into the identical CDR3. This rearrangement joins TRBV5-1 to TRBJ1-5, with D maybe TRBD1 (5 bases). The CDR3 loop spans 15 amino acids. V lost 0 bases to trimming and J lost 2 bases, with 9 bases between them. CDR1 is SGHRS, CDR2 YFSETQ, per germline. The CDR3 reads CASSLGQGGNQPQHF. The CDR3 nucleotides are TGCGCCAGCAGCTTGGGTCAGGGTGGCAATCAGCCCCAGCATTTT.

The chain carries TRBV7-3 and TRBJ1-1; TRBD1 might be the D (5 bases). Germline lookup yields CDR1 SGHTA and CDR2 FQGTGA. V lost 4 bases and J 4 bases, leaving 16 bases between the germline ends. The CDR3 is made up of 15 amino acids. This CDR3 reads CASSYKERQGTEAFF. The CDR3 DNA follows: TGTGCCAGCAGCTACAAGGAGAGGCAGGGCACTGAAGCTTTCTTT.

Worth noting for this clone: Other DNA sequences from this sample encode an identical CDR3 as well. The chain combines TRBV5-4 with TRBJ1-1, with no clear D. The CDR3 extends over 15 amino acids. V gave up 4 bases and J gave up 4 bases, with 17 bases separating them. Germline values: CDR1 SGHNT, CDR2 YYREEE (reference sequence). The DNA for the CDR3 is TGTGCCAGCAGCCGGGAAATCCTCGCTAGCACTGAAGCTTTCTTT. This gives the protein CASSREILASTEAFF. Full variable domain (rest looked up from reference TRBV5-4 and TRBJ1-1): ETGVTQSPTHLIKTRGQQVTLRCSSQSGHNTVSWYQQALGQGPQFIFQYYREEENGRGNFPPRFSGLQFPNYSSELNVNALELDDSALYLCASSREILASTEAFFGQGTRLTVV.

The genes are TRBV7-6 and TRBJ1-6, with 9 bases aligning to TRBD1. The V gene end was trimmed by 3 bases and the J gene end by 8 bases; junction bases not matched to a gene: 5. This CDR3 comprises 15 residues. Germline CDR1 and CDR2: SGHVS and FNYEAQ. CDR3 protein: CASSLVTGGDSPLHF. The CDR3 DNA is TGTGCCAGCAGCTTGGTGACAGGGGGGGATTCACCCCTCCACTTT.

This chain links TRBV4-2 with TRBJ2-1; TRBD2 matches at 9 bases. Germline CDR1 is LGHNA and CDR2 is YNFKEQ. CDR3 length: 17 amino acids. V lost 0 bases and J lost 3; bases outside the gene matches: 6. CDR3 loop: CASSQEGSSGVYNEQFF. The CDR3 DNA sequence: TGTGCCAGCAGCCAAGAAGGGTCTAGCGGGGTCTACAATGAGCAGTTCTTC.

The V and J genes are TRBV5-1 and TRBJ2-1; a weak D match, TRBD2 (5 bases). This CDR3 comprises 16 residues. The ends were cut back, 0 bases at V and 0 bases at J, with 10 bases in the middle. CDR1 is SGHRS and CDR2 is YFSETQ in the germline V gene. In DNA form, the CDR3 reads TGCGCCAGCAGCTTGGGGGTGGCGGGCTCCTACAATGAGCAGTTCTTC. As protein: CASSLGVAGSYNEQFF.

The chain links TRBV11-2 to TRBJ1-2, with D perhaps matching TRBD1 (6 bases). V was pared by 1 base and J by 3 bases, with 12 bases between. This CDR3 contains 15 residues. Germline CDR1 and CDR2: SGHAT and FQNNGV. For the CDR3, the DNA is TGTGCCAGCAGCTTAGGGGCCGACAGGTACTATGGCTACACCTTC. Translated: CASSLGADRYYGYTF.

Written as DNA, the CDR3 is TGTGCCAGCAGCATAGGGACTAGTCTTTACAATGAGCAGTTCTTC. The encoded protein is CASSIGTSLYNEQFF. The rearrangement joins TRBV9 to TRBJ2-1; 8 bases fit TRBD2. Germline V gives CDR1 SGDLS, CDR2 YYNGEE. This CDR3 comprises 15 residues. J gave up 4 bases and V 4 bases, and 7 bases lay outside the gene matches.

The chain combines TRBV9 with TRBJ2-1, with D possibly matching TRBD2 (7 bases). Trimming took 0 bases from V and 5 from J, leaving 18 bases between them. The CDR3 covers 17 residues. The germline gives CDR1 SGDLS, CDR2 YYNGEE. The CDR3, as DNA: TGTGCCAGCAGCGTAGCGGGGGGCATCGGGTCCCACAATGAGCAGTTCTTC. Translating gives CASSVAGGIGSHNEQFF.

The chain has TRBV5-6 and TRBJ2-2; TRBD1 agrees at 7 bases. The CDR3 totals 15 residues. Germline V gene data show CDR1 as SGHDT and CDR2 as YYEEEE. J gave up 6 bases and V 1 base, and 6 bases lay outside the gene matches. The CDR3: CASSLRQGRSGELFF. The CDR3 nucleotides are TGTGCCAGCAGCTTGCGACAGGGAAGGTCCGGGGAGCTGTTTTTT.

Comment on this clone: Other DNA sequences from this sample encode an identical CDR3 as well. The V and J genes are TRBV12-3 or TRBV12-4 and TRBJ2-3; D is unclear. This CDR3 has 11 residues. The V end was cut by 6 bases, the J end by 2 bases, with 3 bases between. The CDR3 nucleotides are TGTGCCAGCAGCCTCACAGATACGCAGTATTTT. Its translation is CASSLTDTQYF.